These 19 T cell receptor beta chains were sequenced from one sample in a study of cytomegalovirus exposure and HLA in healthy donors. The PCR contained 60 Vbeta and 13 Jbeta primers. This table comes from immunoSEQ multiplex PCR, and its TCRdb copy is limited to in-frame clones, with some not included. The table has about 110,000 clones, around 79% seen once; the top ten hold approximately 3.8%. The source material was PBMCs. The receptor set was obtained from a woman in her forties in good health and CMV-seronegative.

This clone was counted between two and nine times. The chain employs TRBV28 and TRBJ2-7, with a tentative D call TRBD1 (6 bases). The germline V gene encodes CDR1 MDHEN and CDR2 SYDVKM. This CDR3 has 12 amino acids. Trimming took off 10 bases at V and 2 bases at J, with 12 bases between the two ends. In DNA form, the CDR3 reads TGTGCCATAGGACAGCCAACCTACGAGCAGTACTTC. Residues: CAIGQPTYEQYF.

The V and J genes are TRBV18 and TRBJ1-2, with D perhaps TRBD1 (5 bases). Germline loops: CDR1 KGHSH, CDR2 LQKENI. The CDR3 consists of 16 residues. V gave up 2 bases and J gave up 8 bases, with 21 bases separating them. This chain's CDR3 is CASSPSSPGTPGGYTF. In nucleotides, the CDR3 is TGTGCCAGCTCACCAAGTTCGCCAGGCACGCCAGGGGGCTACACCTTC.

This clone was counted between two and nine times. The chain links TRBV6-1 to TRBJ2-1; a possible D gene is TRBD1 (5 bases). The CDR3 totals 13 residues. The V and J ends lost 3 bases and 14 bases respectively, with 17 bases between them. The V gene's germline CDR1 is MNHNS and CDR2 SASEGT. The CDR3 sequence is CASSDVERGIKFF. The CDR3 DNA is TGTGCCAGCAGTGATGTCGAAAGGGGTATCAAGTTCTTC.

This clone was seen only once. The rearrangement links TRBV13 to TRBJ1-1; 9 bases fit TRBD1. V was clipped by 7 bases and J by 1 base; unmatched bases: 4. This CDR3 comprises 14 residues. Germline V CDR1 and CDR2: PRHDT, FYEKMQ (reference sequence). DNA for the CDR3: TGTGCCAGCACCCTGGACAGGGGGAACACTGAAGCTTTCTTT. As protein: CASTLDRGNTEAFF.

DNA for the CDR3: TGTGCCACCGGGGGGGGGTATGGCTACACCTTC. Translating gives CATGGGYGYTF. The chain has TRBV2 and TRBJ1-2; tentative D call: TRBD1 (5 bases). The CDR3 spans 11 residues. Per the germline V gene, CDR1 is SNHLY and CDR2 is FYNNEI. V gave up 10 bases and J gave up 5 bases, with 11 bases separating them.

This clone has just one count. The V gene is TRBV11-2, the J gene TRBJ1-6; D uncertain. V was pared by 5 bases and J by 3 bases, with 8 bases between. Germline loops: CDR1 SGHAT, CDR2 FQNNGV. The CDR3 extends over 14 amino acids. The CDR3: CASSPISYNSPLHF. The CDR3 bases are TGTGCCAGCAGCCCGATCAGCTATAATTCACCCCTCCACTTT. The complete variable domain, with remaining parts taken from reference TRBV11-2 and TRBJ1-6, reads EAGVAQSPRYKIIEKRQSVAFWCNPISGHATLYWYQQILGQGPKLLIQFQNNGVVDDSQLPKDRFSAERLKGVDSTLKIQPAKLEDSAVYLCASSPISYNSPLHFGNGTRLTVT.

This chain connects TRBV4-2 to TRBJ2-1; 13 bases agree with TRBD2. Germline CDR1 reads LGHNA; CDR2 reads YNFKEQ. CDR3 length: 18 residues. V dropped 1 base and J dropped 2; count of bases not matched to a gene: 5. In DNA, the CDR3 is TGTGCCAGCAGCCAAGGCCTAGGGACTAGCGGGACCTACAATGAGCAGTTCTTC. It codes for CASSQGLGTSGTYNEQFF.

The V and J genes are TRBV18 and TRBJ2-5; 7 bases are shared with TRBD2. The CDR3 length is 14 residues. V lost 3 bases to trimming and J lost 2 bases; unmatched junction nucleotides: 3. Germline loops: CDR1 KGHSH, CDR2 LQKENI. CDR3 sequence (DNA): TGTGCCAGCTCACCTTTGGGGGGGCAAGAGACCCAGTACTTC. Residues: CASSPLGGQETQYF.

The chain recombines TRBV4-3 with TRBJ2-7; 7 positions match TRBD1. The CDR3 is made up of 15 amino acids. Germline assignment: CDR1 LGHNA and CDR2 YSLEER. V trimming: 0 bases; J trimming: 6 bases; junction bases outside the gene matches: 8. CDR3 bases: TGCGCCAGCAGCCAAGAGGGGGCGACAGGGTTCGAGCAGTACTTC. Amino acids: CASSQEGATGFEQYF.

The chain joins TRBV27 to TRBJ1-4; D is undetermined. The V end was cut by 3 bases, the J end by 7 bases, with 6 bases between. Germline V gives CDR1 MNHEY, CDR2 SMNVEV (reference sequence). The CDR3 runs to 12 residues. The CDR3 here is CASSFAGEKLFF. DNA for the CDR3: TGTGCCAGCAGTTTTGCGGGTGAAAAACTGTTTTTT.

Comments on this clone: Its ends do not fully match the called genes, so a read error is possible. This chain joins TRBV11-3 and TRBJ2-2; D is uncertain. From germline, CDR1 is SGHNT and CDR2 YENEEA. The CDR3 is made up of 12 amino acids. The CDR3: CASSLYTGELFF. Here the CDR3 DNA reads TGTGCCAGCAGCTTGTACACAGGGGAGCTGTTTTTT.

The table lists this clone with a few counts. The chain couples TRBV11-2 to TRBJ1-2; maybe TRBD1 (5 bases). Germline V gene sequence: CDR1 SGHAT, CDR2 FQNNGV. The CDR3 is made up of 13 amino acids. The V end lost 3 bases, the J end lost 4 bases, and 9 bases lay between the germline ends. CDR3 protein: CASSFGRAYGYTF. In DNA form, the CDR3 reads TGTGCCAGCAGCTTCGGCAGGGCCTATGGCTACACCTTC.

This sequence joins TRBV30 and TRBJ2-3; 8 positions agree with TRBD2. Germline V gene lookup returns CDR1 GTSNPN and CDR2 SVGIG (reference sequence). The CDR3 loop spans 14 amino acids. Trimming removed 2 bases from V and 1 base from J; junction bases left unmatched: 2. The chain's CDR3 is CAWSQLAGTDTQYF. The CDR3 nucleotides read TGTGCCTGGAGTCAACTAGCGGGCACAGATACGCAGTATTTT.

The chain carries TRBV6-6 and TRBJ2-1; a weak D match, TRBD1 (5 bases). This CDR3 has 16 residues. Per germline, CDR1 MNHNY and CDR2 SVGAGI (reference sequence). Trimming pared 2 bases from V and 0 bases from J, leaving 11 bases between. The CDR3 region is CASSYPTAYSYNEQFF. The CDR3 DNA follows: TGTGCCAGCAGTTACCCGACAGCCTACTCCTACAATGAGCAGTTCTTC.

This clone turned up a few times. The chain has TRBV7-9 and TRBJ1-1, with D maybe TRBD1 (5 bases). Germline V gene sequence: CDR1 SEHNR, CDR2 FQNEAQ (reference sequence). The ends were cut back, 1 base at V and 5 bases at J, with 8 bases in the middle. The CDR3 has 13 residues. CDR3 region: CASSLGGGTEAFF. Written as DNA, the CDR3 is TGTGCCAGCAGCTTAGGGGGGGGGACTGAAGCTTTCTTT.

The CDR3 sequence: CASSLGGKGNYGYTF. CDR3 nucleotides: TGTGCCAGCAGCTTAGGAGGGAAAGGGAACTATGGCTACACCTTC. The gene calls are TRBV7-8 and TRBJ1-2; no definite D call. Looked up from germline, CDR1 is SGHVS and CDR2 is FQNEAQ. V lost 1 base to trimming and J lost 2 bases, with 11 bases between them. The CDR3 consists of 15 residues.

The rearrangement links TRBV29-1 to TRBJ2-1, with TRBD2 as a possible D gene (5 bases). The V and J ends lost 4 bases and 8 bases respectively, with 15 bases between them. CDR1 and CDR2 from the germline V gene are SQVTM and ANQGSEA. The CDR3 runs 13 residues. In DNA, the CDR3 is TGCAGCGTTGTGGTGGGAGTGGGCGATGAGCAGTTCTTC. As protein: CSVVVGVGDEQFF.

V and J are TRBV19 and TRBJ2-3; 7 bases fit TRBD2. The germline V gene encodes CDR1 LNHDA and CDR2 SQIVND (reference sequence). V gave up 2 bases and J gave up 0 bases; unmatched junction bases: 8. The length of the CDR3 is 17 residues. The CDR3 DNA sequence: TGTGCCAGTAGTATACCCTCCTGGGGGGGGAGCACAGATACGCAGTATTTT. Protein product: CASSIPSWGGSTDTQYF.

This clone was recorded a few times. The chain links TRBV6-1 to TRBJ1-4; 9 bases agree with TRBD1. J lost 4 bases, V lost 2 bases, and 14 bases had no gene match. The V gene's germline CDR1 is MNHNS and CDR2 SASEGT. The length of the CDR3 is 19 residues. The CDR3 sequence is CASSERGTGGANRNEKLFF. CDR3 bases: TGTGCCAGCAGTGAACGAGGAACAGGGGGCGCAAACCGTAATGAAAAACTGTTTTTT.